This is a list of T cell receptor beta chains from one sample in a study of shared clonotypes between healthy human individuals. Measured with immunoSEQ multiplex PCR; TCRdb has only the in-frame clones, and not every one. Among about 2.3 million clones listed, roughly 90% were seen once. Sequenced input: naive CD4+ T cells from PBMCs. The receptors originated from a man aged 18 to 35 in good health. Some clones in this sample may be carry-over from other donors' samples. CDR3s include the opening cysteine and the closing phenylalanine or tryptophan. D genes are given only for firm matches. Expanded clones are given a class, and other clones once, few, many or no size at all.

TRBJ2-7,TRBV11-2,NA,NA,CASSLGVLAVYEQYF,TGTGCCAGCAGCTTAGGAGTACTCGCGGTATACGAGCAGTACTTC
TRBJ2-7,TRBV7-6,NA,TRBD2,CASSLVTSGGTYEQYF,TGTGCCAGCAGCTTAGTAACTAGCGGGGGGACCTACGAGCAGTACTTC
TRBJ2-7,TRBV12-5,NA,TRBD1,CASGQGAHEQYF,TGTGCTAGCGGACAGGGGGCCCACGAGCAGTACTTC
TRBJ2-7,TRBV19,NA,TRBD1,CASSIVSGTGSRREQYF,TGTGCCAGTAGTATAGTTTCCGGGACAGGGAGTCGTCGCGAGCAGTACTTC
TRBJ2-7,TRBV2,NA,NA,CASSASGLDYEQYF,TGTGCCAGCAGTGCCTCGGGACTCGATTACGAGCAGTACTTC
TRBJ1-5,TRBV6-1,NA,NA,CASSGLGSISQPQHF,TGTGCCAGCAGTGGCCTCGGGTCTATTTCTCAGCCCCAGCATTTT
TRBJ2-7,TRBV5-1,NA,NA,CASSSRLSYEQYF,TGCGCCAGCAGCTCCAGGCTCTCCTACGAGCAGTACTTC
TRBJ2-3,TRBV7-3,NA,NA,CASSLTQKRGTDTQYF,TGTGCCAGCAGCTTAACGCAGAAACGGGGCACAGATACGCAGTATTTT
TRBJ2-1,TRBV28,NA,NA,CASSSRKSGLVGEQFF,TGTGCCAGCAGTTCCCGTAAGAGCGGGTTAGTCGGTGAGCAGTTCTTC
TRBJ2-6,TRBV11-1,NA,NA,CASSLFSPGGAGANVLTF,TGTGCCAGCAGCTTGTTTAGTCCAGGGGGGGCTGGGGCCAACGTCCTGACTTTC
TRBJ2-5,TRBV5-1,NA,TRBD2,CASSFGLAGVGETQYF,TGCGCCAGCAGCTTTGGACTAGCGGGAGTCGGAGAGACCCAGTACTTC
TRBJ2-7,TRBV28,once,NA,CASSLTIGEQYF,TGTGCCAGCAGTTTAACTATAGGCGAGCAGTACTTC
TRBJ1-2,TRBV19,NA,NA,CASSIPGPRYGYTF,TGTGCCAGTAGTATCCCGGGGCCCCGCTATGGCTACACCTTC
TRBJ1-2,TRBV7-9,once,NA,CASSLDTYGYTF,TGTGCCAGCAGCTTGGACACCTATGGCTACACCTTC
TRBJ2-4,TRBV5-4,NA,NA,CASSIGGSKNIQYF,TGTGCCAGCAGTATCGGTGGGAGCAAAAACATTCAGTACTTC
TRBJ1-1,TRBV21-1,NA,NA,CASSRQDMNTEAFF,TGTGCCAGCAGCAGGCAGGACATGAACACTGAAGCTTTCTTT
TRBJ2-1,TRBV6-5,NA,TRBD1,CASSLTGVTYNEQFF,TGTGCCAGCAGCCTGACAGGGGTTACCTACAATGAGCAGTTCTTC
TRBJ2-3,TRBV6-6,NA,TRBD2,CASSLAGVSSDTQYF,TGTGCCAGCAGTTTAGCGGGAGTAAGTTCAGATACGCAGTATTTT
TRBJ2-1,TRBV28,NA,NA,CASNGVNEQFF,TGTGCCAGCAATGGGGTCAATGAGCAGTTCTTC
TRBJ2-7,TRBV5-5,NA,TRBD1,CASSFATGIVASEQYF,TGTGCCAGCAGCTTTGCGACAGGGATAGTTGCTTCCGAGCAGTACTTC
TRBJ2-2,TRBV27,NA,TRBD2,CASSLAKGGRPGELFF,TGTGCCAGCAGTTTGGCCAAGGGCGGGAGACCCGGGGAGCTGTTTTTT
TRBJ2-5,TRBV19,few,TRBD1,CATSTGDNSGETQYF,TGTGCTACGTCGACAGGGGATAACAGTGGGGAGACCCAGTACTTC
TRBJ2-3,TRBV5-1,NA,TRBD2,CASRSGLAGTRASDTQYF,TGCGCCAGCAGGTCGGGACTAGCGGGAACCAGGGCCTCAGATACGCAGTATTTT
TRBJ1-2,TRBV27,few,TRBD1,CASGDRAYGYTF,TGTGCCAGCGGGGACAGGGCCTATGGCTACACCTTC
TRBJ2-2,TRBV9,NA,NA,CASSAARAANTGELFF,TGTGCCAGCAGCGCCGCCCGAGCGGCCAACACCGGGGAGCTGTTTTTT
TRBJ1-2,TRBV7-2,NA,TRBD1,CASSLEVDRGGYGYTF,TGTGCCAGCAGCTTAGAGGTGGACAGGGGGGGCTATGGCTACACCTTC
TRBJ1-1,TRBV7-9,NA,NA,CASSLEAGIEAFF,TGTGCCAGCAGCTTAGAGGCAGGGATTGAAGCTTTCTTT
TRBJ1-2,TRBV4-1,NA,NA,CASSQTGTPTLGGYTF,TGCGCCAGCAGCCAAACGGGGACTCCGACTCTGGGTGGCTACACCTTC
TRBJ1-1,TRBV11-2,NA,NA,CASIHPLRDEAFF,TGTGCCAGCATCCATCCTCTGAGGGATGAAGCTTTCTTT
TRBJ1-3,TRBV28,NA,NA,CASSLVPRGARTIYF,TGTGCCAGCAGTTTGGTTCCCAGGGGCGCTCGGACCATATATTTT
TRBJ1-2,TRBV6-5,NA,TRBD1,CASSYWGQGRGGYTF,TGTGCCAGCAGTTACTGGGGACAGGGGAGAGGAGGCTACACCTTC
TRBJ2-2,TRBV28,NA,TRBD1,CASSLEFTGQGNTGELFF,TGTGCCAGCAGTTTAGAGTTCACGGGACAGGGAAACACCGGGGAGCTGTTTTTT
TRBJ2-6,TRBV15,NA,NA,CATSSRRTGFSGANVLTF,TGTGCCACCAGCAGTCGCAGGACGGGCTTCTCTGGGGCCAACGTCCTGACTTTC
TRBJ1-1,TRBV10-3,NA,NA,CAISDRGAGTTEAFF,TGTGCCATCAGTGATCGGGGGGCGGGGACCACTGAAGCTTTCTTT
TRBJ2-7,TRBV5-1,once,NA,CASSETGIYEQYF,TGCGCCAGCAGCGAGACAGGAATCTACGAGCAGTACTTC
TRBJ2-7,TRBV15,once,NA,CATSRAGQFFTHEQYF,TGTGCCACCAGCCGGGCGGGGCAGTTTTTCACCCACGAGCAGTACTTC
TRBJ2-7,TRBV30,NA,TRBD1,CAWSGGPDRAYEQYF,TGTGCCTGGAGTGGGGGACCAGACAGGGCCTACGAGCAGTACTTC
TRBJ2-2,TRBV28,NA,NA,CASTWGGALGELFF,TGTGCCAGTACCTGGGGGGGCGCGTTAGGGGAGCTGTTTTTT
TRBJ2-1,TRBV2,NA,NA,CASSVYGGYSYNEQFF,TGTGCCAGCAGTGTTTATGGGGGGTATTCCTACAATGAGCAGTTCTTC
TRBJ1-4,TRBV11-2,NA,TRBD1,CASSLSGGEFEKLFF,TGTGCCAGCAGCTTATCAGGGGGCGAATTTGAAAAACTGTTTTTT
TRBJ2-2,TRBV30,NA,NA,CAWSRLFFGELFF,TGTGCCTGGAGCCGACTATTTTTCGGGGAGCTGTTTTTT
TRBJ2-3,TRBV6-1,NA,NA,CASSIGLYTDTQYF,TGTGCCAGCAGTATCGGACTGTACACAGATACGCAGTATTTT
TRBJ1-3,TRBV9,NA,NA,CASSVDLGNTIYF,TGTGCCAGCAGCGTAGACCTAGGGAACACCATATATTTT
TRBJ1-5,TRBV28,NA,TRBD1,CASSLDFVGWVGGQVNQPQHF,TGTGCCAGCAGTTTAGATTTTGTAGGTTGGGTTGGGGGACAGGTCAATCAGCCCCAGCATTTT
TRBJ1-2,TRBV28,NA,TRBD1,CASSQDRGLIYGYTF,TGTGCCAGCAGCCAGGACAGGGGGCTAATCTATGGCTACACCTTC
TRBJ2-1,TRBV7-3,NA,TRBD2,CASSFSGSVYNEQFF,TGTGCCAGCAGCTTCAGCGGGAGCGTTTACAATGAGCAGTTCTTC
TRBJ2-3,TRBV9,NA,NA,CASSVGAGIRADTQYF,TGTGCCAGCAGCGTAGGCGCGGGGATACGGGCAGATACGCAGTATTTT
TRBJ2-2,TRBV27,NA,NA,CASSSLWVTGELFF,TGTGCCAGCAGTTCGTTGTGGGTCACCGGGGAGCTGTTTTTT